Below, 16 T cell receptor beta chains from the same sample are listed, as sequenced in a study of technical replicates of blood from a few donors. TCRdb's copy holds only in-frame clones and misses some; the assay was immunoSEQ multiplex PCR. The sample shows approximately 70,000 clones, 80% to 95% of them seen only once. What was sequenced was T cells isolated from PBMCs. These receptors were collected from a human donor in good health.

V and J are TRBV6-5 and TRBJ1-5; D might be TRBD1 (6 bases). The CDR3 spans 14 residues. The V end lost 6 bases, the J end lost 5 bases, and 14 bases lay between the germline ends. Germline-derived CDR1 and CDR2 are MNHEY and SVGAGI. The CDR3 loop is CASREGTLDQPQHF. DNA for the CDR3: TGTGCCAGCAGGGAAGGGACACTAGATCAGCCCCAGCATTTT.

The chain combines TRBV29-1 with TRBJ1-1; 7 bases line up with TRBD1. CDR3 size: 12 residues. With 1 base clipped from V and 7 bases from J, the junction kept 3 bases outside the gene matches. CDR1 SQVTM and CDR2 ANQGSEA come from the germline V gene. The CDR3 spells CSVEAQGIEAFF. The CDR3 DNA sequence: TGCAGCGTTGAAGCACAGGGGATTGAAGCTTTCTTT. Filled out from reference TRBV29-1 and TRBJ1-1, the complete variable domain reads SAVISQKPSRDICQRGTSLTIQCQVDSQVTMMFWYRQQPGQSLTLIATANQGSEATYESGFVIDKFPISRPNLTFSTLTVSNMSPEDSSIYLCSVEAQGIEAFFGQGTRLTVV.

V usage is TRBV7-8 and J usage is TRBJ2-7, with D unresolved. The V end was cut by 1 base, the J end by 4 bases, with 5 bases between. Germline CDR1 and CDR2: SGHVS and FQNEAQ. This CDR3 region has 12 residues. Here the CDR3 DNA reads TGTGCCAGCAGCTTAGTCCCTTACGAGCAGTACTTC. Amino acid sequence: CASSLVPYEQYF.

The CDR3 region is CASSRIAGGAETQYF. The CDR3 coding sequence is TGTGCCAGTAGTAGAATAGCGGGAGGGGCAGAGACCCAGTACTTC. The rearrangement joins TRBV19 to TRBJ2-5; 11 bases are shared with TRBD2. The V segment lost 4 bases and the J segment 4 bases; nucleotides outside the gene matches: 5. Looked up from germline, CDR1 is LNHDA and CDR2 is SQIVND (reference sequence). The CDR3 is 15 residues long.

The rearrangement links TRBV9 to TRBJ1-1; no definite D call. The V gene's germline CDR1 is SGDLS and CDR2 YYNGEE. The ends were cut back, 1 base at V and 0 bases at J, with 7 bases in the middle. The CDR3 spans 14 residues. DNA for the CDR3: TGTGCCAGCAGCGTAAGCCCCATGAACACTGAAGCTTTCTTT. This translates into CASSVSPMNTEAFF.

V gene TRBV7-6 combines with J gene TRBJ2-1; TRBD2 matches 11 bases. Unmatched junction bases numbered 2, after V lost 2 bases and J lost 5 bases. The CDR3 is 15 residues long. CDR1 and CDR2 from the germline V gene are SGHVS and FNYEAQ. For the CDR3, the DNA is TGTGCCAGCAGCTTAACTAGCGGGAGTGACAATGAGCAGTTCTTC. Encoded protein: CASSLTSGSDNEQFF.

Here the CDR3 reads CASSRLAGNIQYF. Here the CDR3 DNA reads TGTGCCAGCAGCCGACTAGCGGGAAACATTCAGTACTTC. The rearrangement links TRBV5-6 to TRBJ2-4, with 10 positions matching TRBD2. From germline, CDR1 is SGHDT and CDR2 YYEEEE. The CDR3 has 13 amino acids. V was pared by 4 bases and J by 6 bases, with 1 base of the junction left unmatched.

The chain employs TRBV19 and TRBJ2-7; 8 bases match TRBD1. J lost 3 bases, V lost 7 bases, and 5 bases had no gene match. The CDR3 sequence is 13 residues long. Germline V gene data show CDR1 as LNHDA and CDR2 as SQIVND (reference sequence). CDR3: CASTRQGSYEQYF. The CDR3 coding sequence is TGTGCCAGTACCCGACAGGGGAGCTACGAGCAGTACTTC.

This sequence joins TRBV18 and TRBJ2-2; D is uncertain. V lost 4 bases and J 2 bases, leaving 8 bases between the germline ends. The CDR3 covers 14 residues. The V gene's germline CDR1 is KGHSH and CDR2 LQKENI. CDR3 nucleotides: TGTGCCAGCTCACTGACTGGAAACACCGGGGAGCTGTTTTTT. Protein: CASSLTGNTGELFF.

The chain links TRBV19 to TRBJ2-7; 10 bases are a match to TRBD2. The V segment lost 2 bases and the J segment 4 bases; nucleotides outside the gene matches: 11. CDR3 length equals 17 residues. Germline V gene data show CDR1 as LNHDA and CDR2 as SQIVND (reference sequence). CDR3 in DNA: TGTGCCAGTAGTATACAGCTAGCGGGAGATATTGGTTACGAGCAGTACTTC. Protein: CASSIQLAGDIGYEQYF.

The chain joins TRBV7-8 to TRBJ2-5; D uncertain. Germline V gene data show CDR1 as SGHVS and CDR2 as FQNEAQ. The length of the CDR3 is 14 residues. Trimming cost V 4 bases and J 2 bases, with 11 bases left between them. The CDR3 DNA is TGTGCCAGCAGCTATCCGGGTCAGCAAGAGACCCAGTACTTC. Translating it yields CASSYPGQQETQYF.

This clone has a handful of counts. The chain combines TRBV6-6 with TRBJ2-2; D is uncertain. Per germline, CDR1 MNHNY and CDR2 SVGAGI (reference sequence). This CDR3 contains 11 residues. V lost 5 bases, J lost 4 bases, and 2 bases lay in between. CDR3 in amino acids: CASSLTGELFF. CDR3 nucleotide sequence: TGTGCCAGCAGTCTCACCGGGGAGCTGTTTTTT.

The chain combines TRBV2 with TRBJ2-7; no reliable D call. Trimming cost V 8 bases and J 3 bases, with 8 bases left between them. The CDR3 extends over 11 amino acids. In germline, CDR1 is SNHLY, CDR2 FYNNEI. CDR3 in amino acids: CASLIDYEQYF. The CDR3 DNA reads TGTGCCAGCCTCATAGACTACGAGCAGTACTTC.

The V call is TRBV30, the J call TRBJ2-5; 7 nucleotides align to TRBD1. From germline, CDR1 is GTSNPN and CDR2 SVGIG (reference sequence). J was trimmed by 5 bases and V by 5 bases; bases with no gene match: 8. This CDR3 has 13 residues. CDR3 bases: TGTGCCTGGGACCGGGTCAGGGGGGAGACCCAGTACTTC. It yields the protein CAWDRVRGETQYF. The whole variable domain, filled in from reference TRBV30 and TRBJ2-5, reads SQTIHQWPATLVQPVGSPLSLECTVEGTSNPNLYWYRQAAGRGLQLLFYSVGIGQISSEVPQNLSASRPQDRQFILSSKKLLLSDSGFYLCAWDRVRGETQYFGPGTRLLVL.

This chain uses TRBV28 with TRBJ1-1; 7 bases are shared with TRBD1. The CDR3 covers 17 residues. Germline lookup yields CDR1 MDHEN and CDR2 SYDVKM. Trimming took 3 bases from V and 2 from J; bases not matched to a gene: 12. CDR3 residues: CASSFPFAGTANTEAFF. The CDR3 nucleotides are TGTGCCAGCAGTTTCCCCTTCGCCGGGACAGCTAACACTGAAGCTTTCTTT.

The V and J genes are TRBV6-1 and TRBJ1-5, with no clear D. Trimming took off 4 bases at V and 3 bases at J, with 13 bases between the two ends. Looked up from germline, CDR1 is MNHNS and CDR2 is SASEGT. The CDR3 has 15 amino acids. In DNA form, the CDR3 reads TGTGCCAGCAGTGCGAGGAGTCAGTCCAATCAGCCCCAGCATTTT. Its protein is CASSARSQSNQPQHF.